This T cell receptor (beta chain) emerged from a study of blood T cell repertoires in COVID-19. At the level of the study: Samples representing acute and convalescent COVID-19 were sourced from the United States, Italy and Spain. Sources were T cells, B-cell-depleted T cells, or PBMCs; the material itself was cDNA or gDNA.

Source study methods: Amplifying reference gene primers gave estimates of nucleated cell counts. Profiled with immunoSEQ multiplex PCR; TCRdb holds only in-frame clones, not every one. That table furnishes V, J and clone size, whereas the DNA furnished D and trimming. The table lists approximately 100,000 clones, approximately 69% of them singletons, with about 5.9% in the top ten. This clone has just a few counts. The CDR3 runs to 18 residues. CDR1 and CDR2 from the germline V gene are MNHEY and SVGEGT. Trimming removed 5 bases at V and 0 bases at J, with 20 bases between. The V call is TRBV6-2 or TRBV6-3, the J call TRBJ2-1; perhaps TRBD2 as D (6 bases). The TCR was taken from an elderly man with acute or convalescent COVID-19. The sample consisted of peripheral blood. The CDR3 here is CASSTLKGLPTSYNEQFF. Written as DNA, the CDR3 is TGTGCCAGCAGTACCCTCAAGGGACTCCCGACCTCCTACAATGAGCAGTTCTTC.